Listed below are T cell receptor beta chains from one sample, sequenced in a study of T cells after yellow fever vaccination. From the 5' RACE reads, TCRdb called clonotypes with MiXCR, one entry per CDR3 protein. The sample yields about 350,000 distinct CDR3 sequences, approximately 8% seen once. The material sequenced was PBMCs, taken 45 days after the first yellow fever vaccination. The receptors come from a young man who received the YFV17D yellow fever vaccine. Both conserved end residues are part of each CDR3. Fields, in order: J gene, V gene, CDR3 protein.

j_call: TRBJ2-5; v_call: TRBV7-2; cdr3_aa: CYSGTQYF
j_call: TRBJ2-2; v_call: TRBV28; cdr3_aa: CATLTGGDTGELFF
j_call: TRBJ2-3; v_call: TRBV19; cdr3_aa: CATLGQGGTDTQYF
j_call: TRBJ1-6; v_call: TRBV9; cdr3_aa: CASTITGSTPLHF
j_call: TRBJ2-7; v_call: TRBV28; cdr3_aa: CASSFRTTYEQYF
j_call: TRBJ2-1; v_call: TRBV25-1; cdr3_aa: CASSGLGGNSYNEQFF
j_call: TRBJ1-5; v_call: TRBV20-1; cdr3_aa: CSARDLKGSGPQHF
j_call: TRBJ2-5; v_call: TRBV23-1; cdr3_aa: CASVREEETQYF
j_call: TRBJ2-3; v_call: TRBV6-2/TRBV6-3; cdr3_aa: CASSLRQPASSDTQYF
j_call: TRBJ1-1; v_call: TRBV5-1; cdr3_aa: CASSWAAGSTEAFF
j_call: TRBJ1-4; v_call: TRBV29-1; cdr3_aa: CSVDIRQGREKLFF
j_call: TRBJ2-1; v_call: TRBV6-5; cdr3_aa: CASSYGFDEQFF
j_call: TRBJ2-3; v_call: TRBV20-1; cdr3_aa: CSATAAGSTDTQYF
j_call: TRBJ1-2; v_call: TRBV9; cdr3_aa: CASSGWGRNYGYTF
j_call: TRBJ1-1; v_call: TRBV6-5; cdr3_aa: CASSYGTSGSTEAFF
j_call: TRBJ2-1; v_call: TRBV9; cdr3_aa: CASSGGNNLYNEQFF
j_call: TRBJ2-1; v_call: TRBV20-1; cdr3_aa: CSARDGGHNEQFF
j_call: TRBJ1-3; v_call: TRBV5-1; cdr3_aa: CASSSTPDWSSGNTIYF
j_call: TRBJ2-7; v_call: TRBV5-1; cdr3_aa: CASREAGRNEQYF
j_call: TRBJ2-1; v_call: TRBV5-1; cdr3_aa: CASSHGTGMNEQFF
j_call: TRBJ1-1; v_call: TRBV18; cdr3_aa: CASSDRPTGATEAFF
j_call: TRBJ1-2; v_call: TRBV5-4; cdr3_aa: CASSLLSDSYGYTF
j_call: TRBJ2-1; v_call: TRBV12-3/TRBV12-4; cdr3_aa: CASSSRGAGGTSYNEQFF
j_call: TRBJ2-2; v_call: TRBV24-1; cdr3_aa: CATTAPDTGELFF
j_call: TRBJ2-2; v_call: TRBV4-3; cdr3_aa: CASSQGVDPPRELFF
j_call: TRBJ2-7; v_call: TRBV20-1; cdr3_aa: CSARNEAGGLSSYEQYF
j_call: TRBJ2-2; v_call: TRBV11-2; cdr3_aa: CASSLAQGSAGELFF
j_call: TRBJ1-1; v_call: TRBV11-2; cdr3_aa: CASRPSWGPNTEAFF
j_call: TRBJ1-1; v_call: TRBV25-1; cdr3_aa: CASSLGGQGKAEAFF
j_call: TRBJ2-4; v_call: TRBV5-1; cdr3_aa: CASSVGQGPGKNIQYF
j_call: TRBJ2-1; v_call: TRBV15; cdr3_aa: CATSRVGTSGGEAFF
j_call: TRBJ2-7; v_call: TRBV27; cdr3_aa: CASSPRTGGFEQYF
j_call: TRBJ1-1; v_call: TRBV3-1; cdr3_aa: CASSQEGQLNTEAFF
j_call: TRBJ2-5; v_call: TRBV7-9; cdr3_aa: CASSIFPSSAETQYF
j_call: TRBJ2-3; v_call: TRBV21-1; cdr3_aa: CASPAIEFHTDTQYF
j_call: TRBJ2-3; v_call: TRBV12-3/TRBV12-4; cdr3_aa: CANTVAGRTDTQYF
j_call: TRBJ2-3; v_call: TRBV7-2; cdr3_aa: CASSPPRGGPDTDTQYF
j_call: TRBJ1-1; v_call: TRBV5-6; cdr3_aa: CASSDIGVAEAFF
j_call: TRBJ2-3; v_call: TRBV9; cdr3_aa: CASSVEDYPTDTQYF
j_call: TRBJ1-1; v_call: TRBV9; cdr3_aa: CASGPGRLNTEAFF
j_call: TRBJ1-6; v_call: TRBV7-2; cdr3_aa: CASSYRDRVHLHF
j_call: TRBJ2-1; v_call: TRBV9; cdr3_aa: CASSVVGSYNEQFF
j_call: TRBJ2-7; v_call: TRBV5-5; cdr3_aa: CAISPGVLSYEQYF
j_call: TRBJ2-2; v_call: TRBV5-1; cdr3_aa: CASSLTGTSNTGELFF
j_call: TRBJ1-4; v_call: TRBV5-1; cdr3_aa: CASSLVGGEKLFF
j_call: TRBJ2-7; v_call: TRBV7-8; cdr3_aa: CASSLEGGEQYF
j_call: TRBJ1-5; v_call: TRBV7-2; cdr3_aa: CASSLYGGQPQHF
j_call: TRBJ1-5; v_call: TRBV20-1; cdr3_aa: CSASEDRGHQPQHF